The 5 T cell receptor beta chains below come from one sample, sequenced in a study of glioma-infiltrating T cells. Using RNA template, CDR3s of TCR alpha and beta were amplified with iRepertoire arm-PCR. TCRdb fed the multiplex PCR reads into MiXCR, producing one record per CDR3 protein. The data show about 99,000 distinct CDR3 sequences, less than 30% seen once. Input material: glioma tissue, nonneoplastic brain tissue, or PBMCs (not recorded which). These receptor sequences come from a human donor with low-grade glioma or glioblastoma, undergoing nonglioma brain surgery, or in good health (not recorded which).

This clonotype came up a few times. The chain links TRBV5-4 to TRBJ2-7; tentative D call: TRBD1 (5 bases). CDR1 SGHNT and CDR2 YYREEE come from the germline V gene (reference sequence). The CDR3 consists of 14 residues. V was pared by 2 bases and J by 6 bases, with 15 bases between. CDR3 sequence (DNA): TGTGCCAGCAGCTTATATAGGGCAGGGTCCGAGCAGTACTTC. Protein sequence: CASSLYRAGSEQYF.

There are many counts of this clonotype. The rearrangement uses TRBV7-9 and TRBJ1-4, with D maybe TRBD1 (5 bases). Trimming shortened V by 2 bases and J by 2 bases, and 15 bases separated the two germline ends. This CDR3 has 17 residues. The germline V gene has CDR1 SEHNR and CDR2 FQNEAQ (reference sequence). CDR3 bases: TGTGCCAGCAGCTTATCAGGGAGGCGGGGCACTAATGAAAAACTGTTTTTT. Its protein is CASSLSGRRGTNEKLFF.

The chain links TRBV7-9 to TRBJ2-7, with D perhaps TRBD1 or TRBD2 (5 bases each). V lost 1 base and J lost 0, with 13 bases in between. The length of the CDR3 is 16 residues. From germline, CDR1 is SEHNR and CDR2 FQNEAQ (reference sequence). The CDR3 DNA reads as TGTGCCAGCAGCTTAGGTACGGTGGGGACCTCCTACGAGCAGTACTTC. It yields the protein CASSLGTVGTSYEQYF.

The chain is built from TRBV4-3 and TRBJ2-1; D might be TRBD2 (6 bases). The CDR3 has 15 amino acids. The V end lost 3 bases, the J end lost 8 bases, and 17 bases lay between the germline ends. In germline, CDR1 is LGHNA, CDR2 YSLEER. The CDR3 sequence is CASSQEGPLRHEQFF. The CDR3 nucleotides are TGCGCCAGCAGCCAGGAGGGACCCCTGCGCCATGAGCAGTTCTTC.

This clonotype was seen at least ten times. The rearrangement links TRBV4-3 to TRBJ2-5, with no clear D. Germline V CDR1 and CDR2: LGHNA, YSLEER. V dropped 4 bases and J dropped 3 bases, with 9 bases sitting between them. The CDR3 is 13 amino acids. CDR3 residues: CASSRQLEETQYF. The CDR3 DNA follows: TGCGCCAGCAGCCGGCAGCTCGAAGAGACCCAGTACTTC.